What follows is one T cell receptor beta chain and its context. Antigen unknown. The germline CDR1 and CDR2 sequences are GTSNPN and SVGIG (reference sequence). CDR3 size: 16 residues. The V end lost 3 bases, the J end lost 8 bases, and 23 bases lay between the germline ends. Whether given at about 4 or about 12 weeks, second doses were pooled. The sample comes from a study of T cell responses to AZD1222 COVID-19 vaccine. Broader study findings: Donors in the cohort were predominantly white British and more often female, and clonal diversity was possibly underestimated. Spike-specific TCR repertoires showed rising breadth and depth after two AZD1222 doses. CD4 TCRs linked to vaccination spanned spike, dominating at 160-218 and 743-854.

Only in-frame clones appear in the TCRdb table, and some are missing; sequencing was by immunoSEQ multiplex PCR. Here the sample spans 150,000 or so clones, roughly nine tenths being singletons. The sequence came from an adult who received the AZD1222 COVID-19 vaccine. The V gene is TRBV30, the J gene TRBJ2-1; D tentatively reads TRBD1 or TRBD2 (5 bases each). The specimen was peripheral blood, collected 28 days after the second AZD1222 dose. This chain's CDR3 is CAWSPKARDPLHEQFF. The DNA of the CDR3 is TGTGCCTGGAGCCCGAAGGCTCGGGACCCCCTCCATGAGCAGTTCTTC.